This T cell receptor (beta chain) was identified during a study of blood T cell repertoires in COVID-19. Study in general: Samples came from the United States, Italy and Spain, spanning acute and convalescent COVID-19.

Assay: immunoSEQ multiplex PCR; the TCRdb copy retains only in-frame clones and omits some. The top ten hold around 1.6% of the sample, which has 140,000 or so clones, approximately 89% seen once. The CDR3 consists of 12 residues. Germline V gene lookup returns CDR1 MNHNY and CDR2 SVGAGI (reference sequence). V was shortened by 4 bases and J by 3 bases, with 7 bases between the two germline ends. The receptor comes from a human donor in a cohort sampled during active COVID-19. Sequencing was performed on peripheral blood. This sequence joins TRBV6-6 and TRBJ2-7; D gene ambiguous. CDR3 DNA: TGTGCCAGCAGTTCACAGCTCTACGAGCAGTACTTC. Protein sequence: CASSSQLYEQYF.